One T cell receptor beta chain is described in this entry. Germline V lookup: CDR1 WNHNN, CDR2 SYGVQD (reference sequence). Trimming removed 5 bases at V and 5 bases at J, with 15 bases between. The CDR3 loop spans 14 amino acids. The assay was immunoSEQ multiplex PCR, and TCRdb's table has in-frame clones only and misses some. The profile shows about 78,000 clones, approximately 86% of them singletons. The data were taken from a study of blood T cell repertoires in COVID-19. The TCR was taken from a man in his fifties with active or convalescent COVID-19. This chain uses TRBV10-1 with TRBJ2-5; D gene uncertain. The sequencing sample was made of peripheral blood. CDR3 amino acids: CASSTEQPRETQYF. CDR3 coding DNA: TGCGCCAGCAGTACGGAACAACCTAGGGAGACCCAGTACTTC.